Below are 6 T cell receptor beta chains sequenced from a single sample in a study of long-term antiretroviral therapy in people with HIV. immunoSEQ v3.0 was run at survey level. Method: immunoSEQ multiplex PCR; TCRdb's copy keeps in-frame clones and lacks some. The sample lists about 28,000 clones; approximately 83% were seen once. The sample consisted of unsorted PBMCs, taken 0.8 years before starting antiretroviral therapy. All receptors derive from a man between 18 and 29 years old with HIV.

The genes are TRBV30 and TRBJ2-4; D is unresolved. V was trimmed by 0 bases and J by 0 bases, leaving 3 bases between them. Germline CDR1 is GTSNPN and CDR2 is SVGIG (reference sequence). CDR3 length equals 13 residues. In DNA, the CDR3 is TGTGCCTGGAGTGTAGGAGCCAAAAACATTCAGTACTTC. Its protein is CAWSVGAKNIQYF.

J is TRBJ2-2 and V is TRBV9; 7 nucleotides align to TRBD1. The CDR3 extends over 17 amino acids. The V gene's germline CDR1 is SGDLS and CDR2 YYNGEE. Unmatched junction bases numbered 10, after V lost 4 bases and J lost 1 base. Written as DNA, the CDR3 is TGTGCCAGCAGCACCTCAGGTAGGGGGCGGAACACCGGGGAGCTGTTTTTT. Translating gives CASSTSGRGRNTGELFF.

The chain recombines TRBV4-1 with TRBJ2-3, with D unclear. Trimming removed 4 bases from V and 2 bases from J, with 13 bases in between. CDR3 length equals 15 residues. Germline loops: CDR1 MGHRA, CDR2 YSYEKL. The CDR3 region is CASSRGNVDTDTQYF. The DNA of the CDR3 is TGCGCCAGCAGCCGAGGTAATGTGGACACAGATACGCAGTATTTT.

The genes are TRBV29-1 and TRBJ2-4, with TRBD1 matching over 10 bases. The germline V gene encodes CDR1 SQVTM and CDR2 ANQGSEA. The CDR3 extends over 14 amino acids. The trim removed 7 bases at V and 6 bases at J, leaving 9 bases unmatched. The CDR3: CSAPGQGRTNIQYF. CDR3 sequence (DNA): TGCAGCGCTCCGGGACAGGGGAGGACAAACATTCAGTACTTC.

The CDR3 DNA sequence: TGCGCCAGCAGTCCTCAGGGAAACAATCAGCCCCAGCATTTT. Translated: CASSPQGNNQPQHF. This chain uses TRBV23-1 with TRBJ1-5, with D perhaps TRBD1 (5 bases). TRBV23-1 falls under the ORF class, with uncertain function. V was pared by 4 bases and J by 3 bases, with 10 bases between. This CDR3 is 14 amino acids long.

V usage is TRBV18 and J usage is TRBJ1-3; D not certain. CDR3 length: 13 residues. The germline V and J ends were trimmed by 0 bases and 4 bases, with 4 bases remaining between them. The germline CDR1 and CDR2 sequences are KGHSH and LQKENI. CDR3 region: CASSPPNGNTIYF. CDR3 nucleotide sequence: TGTGCCAGCTCACCACCAAACGGAAACACCATATATTTT.